Described below is a single T cell receptor (beta chain) sequence and its context. Original processing notes: Reference gene primer amplification yielded estimated nucleated cell counts. Some clones are missing from TCRdb's copy, which holds only in-frame ones; the method was immunoSEQ multiplex PCR. The DNA gave D and trimming, while V, J and clone size come from that table. The data contain around 56,000 clones, almost 80% of them singletons. These data are taken from a study of blood T cell repertoires in COVID-19. Trimming stripped 4 bases from V and 3 bases from J, with 12 bases between. The CDR3 consists of 14 residues. Per germline, CDR1 SGHRS and CDR2 YFSETQ.

The sequence came from a man aged 55-75 years with acute or convalescent COVID-19. Sequencing was carried out using peripheral blood. This chain uses TRBV5-1 with TRBJ2-3; D not certain. The CDR3 DNA reads as TGCGCCAGCAGCCACGGAGAGAGTACAGATACGCAGTATTTT. Protein: CASSHGESTDTQYF.